The T cell receptor beta chain described here comes from a study of shared clonotypes between healthy human individuals (dated by TCRdb to about 2020). Concerning the study at large: The cohort included a few men and a couple of women between 18 and 49 years of age. For each donor, CD4 naive and CD4 memory were each given three plates, CD8 naive was given two plates, and CD8 memory was given one plate. The study deeply sequenced blood TCR repertoires of several healthy adults to estimate repertoire size and the extent of clonotype sharing between individuals. To increase sequencing depth and limit assay-specific biases, TCR repertoire library preparation and sequencing were carried out by different laboratories using diverse techniques. Per donor, leukapheresis produced somewhere between about 0.94 and 9 billion PBMCs. Points the paper makes about the study in general: Compared with non-shared clonotypes, clonotypes shared by all four sorted-subset donors had higher generation probabilities. Sharing across a handful of donors was observed for around 5% of naive CD4, 3.5% of naive CD8, 2% to 2.5% of memory CD4, and approximately 0.41% of memory CD8 clonotypes. Rarefaction of sorted-subset datasets indicated incomplete sequencing despite the large sequencing depth. Sampling was limited to blood, and TCR repertoires in tissue likely differ from TCR repertoires in blood. Pairwise subsampling indicated that sequencing depth was expected to affect the degree of clonotype sharing among donors. The genetic and exposure-history diversity represented was limited by the small number of donors. Naive subsets generally had larger estimated clonotype richness than memory subsets.

In the case of this clone: Its recognized antigen is unknown. Qualities for individual bases were not recorded, and no much larger clone is one base off.

CD8 naive samples were obtained by positive selection for CCR7 among CD45RO-negative cells, yielding a CD45RA+CCR7+ population from which TemRA cells were excluded. The donors were healthy, HIV-negative adults with no recently reported acute infections or vaccinations. Every donor was a Caucasian adult living in Nashville, Tennessee, USA. Blood was obtained by leukapheresis, after which PBMCs were separated by Ficoll-Histopaque density gradient centrifugation and cryopreserved in liquid nitrogen vapor phase. Analytical flow cytometry was used to check the purity and quantity of each magnetically sorted T cell population. Each sorted fraction had its genomic DNA isolated and then quantified by UV absorbance on a Nanodrop 2000c. TCR CDR3 regions were amplified from genomic DNA by multiplex PCR using the deep immunoSEQ assay. For each cell subset, the extracted genomic DNA was distributed evenly across all wells of several immunoSEQ 96-well plates, and each plate served as one replicate. For sorted subsets, each replicate PCR was loaded with 200 to 250 ng genomic DNA, equivalent to about 33,000 T cell genomes. The purified libraries were quantified using a Qubit 3.0 fluorometer, sized with a Bioanalyzer 2100, and then quantified again using the KAPA Library Quantification kit. A separate single-read 150-cycle Illumina NextSeq 550 flow cell was used to sequence each immunoSEQ 96-well plate. The published analysis was carried out like this. Because only junctional sequences without quality scores were contained in the immunoSEQ output, filtering matching that applied to full-length reads could not be performed. To assign V/J genes and CDR3, sequences were annotated using PyIR, a Python wrapper for IgBLAST v1.9, with IMGT germline references. Reads with weak V/J assignments (E-value above 1e-6), missing CDR3, stop codons, out-of-frame junctions, or ambiguous translated residues were removed. V3J clonotypes were defined by identical inferred V gene, J gene, and CDR3 amino acid sequence. The percentage overlap between two repertoires was calculated by dividing the number of shared unique clonotypes by the size of the smaller repertoire. Repertoire richness was assessed with RTK rarefaction, the Chao1 estimator, and Recon v2.1 estimates of unobserved clonotypes. Generation probabilities for all TCRbeta clonotypes obtained by the gDNA method from a handful of donors were computed using OLGA. Drawn from immuneACCESS, this table holds only the in-frame rearrangements with V and J called that TCRdb kept. Clones are partly lost; checked studies trace under half to an unresolved V gene and leave the rest unexplained. From that table come the V and J calls and clone size; the DNA was used to work out D and trimming. Across this sample there are some 2 million clones, with over 85% seen only once. The top ten hold 0.9% to 1.5% of the sample.

V and J are trimmed by 8 bases and 8 bases, and the gene matches miss 9 bases of the junction. According to the germline V gene, CDR1 reads MNHEY and CDR2 reads SVGAGI. The CDR3, cysteine through phenylalanine, is 14 amino acids long. Of the read, only the CDR3 DNA is kept; its 42 bases are in frame from base 1. The source material was naive CD8+ T cells sorted from blood. The cell subset or site label here, explained by the study, means: CD45RA+CCR7+. The receptor comes from a man between 18 and 29 years old in good health. The chain is made from TRBV6-5 and TRBJ1-4; TRBD1 lines up with 9 middle nucleotides. The DNA is as follows: TGTGCCAGCGCCGGGGTGACAGGGGGAGAAAAACTGTTTTTT. Its amino acids are CASAGVTGGEKLFF.